This T cell receptor (beta chain) is from a study of blood T cell repertoires in COVID-19. Study-level background: Researchers got acute and convalescent COVID-19 samples from the United States, Italy and Spain. Sample material is recorded as cDNA or gDNA derived from T cells, B-cell-depleted T cells, or PBMCs.

Per the original data handling: Counts of nucleated cells, estimated from reference gene primer amplification, were obtained. The protocol was immunoSEQ multiplex PCR, while the TCRdb copy is restricted to in-frame clones and leaves out a portion. For V, J and clone size, that table is used; D and trimming come from the DNA. The top ten clones hold 3.5% to 4.5% of a sample with about 300,000 clones, nearly 90% of them seen once. Cohorts were determined from participant-reported clinical history. Germline V gives CDR1 LNHDA, CDR2 SQIVND (reference sequence). V was cut by 4 bases and J by 3 bases, with 9 bases left in between. The CDR3 covers 13 residues.

The material sequenced was PBMCs or T cells enriched from blood (not recorded which). This receptor was obtained from a woman aged 18-29 years with acute COVID-19. V and J are TRBV19 and TRBJ1-1; D is uncertain. The CDR3 DNA sequence: TGTGCCAGTAGTAACTACGGGGACACTGAAGCTTTCTTT. This gives the protein CASSNYGDTEAFF. Drawing the rest from reference TRBV19 and TRBJ1-1, the complete variable domain is DGGITQSPKYLFRKEGQNVTLSCEQNLNHDAMYWYRQDPGQGLRLIYYSQIVNDFQKGDIAEGYSVSREKKESFPLTVTSAQKNPTAFYLCASSNYGDTEAFFGQGTRLTVV.